The subject of this entry is one TCR beta chain. Profiled with immunoSEQ multiplex PCR; TCRdb holds only in-frame clones, not every one. The sample includes 250,000 to 300,000 clones, 86% of them seen just once. This specimen comes from a study of blood T cell repertoires in COVID-19. The sequenced sample was peripheral blood. The TCR sequence derives from a woman younger than 45 with active or convalescent COVID-19.

The CDR3, as DNA: TGTGCCAGCAGAAGACAGAGGAGCTCCTACGAGCAGTACTTC. Translated: CASRRQRSSYEQYF. The V gene is TRBV6-5, the J gene TRBJ2-7; TRBD1 is a possible D gene (5 bases). V dropped 6 bases and J dropped 0 bases, with 12 bases sitting between them. Looked up from germline, CDR1 is MNHEY and CDR2 is SVGAGI. CDR3 length equals 14 residues.